The following is a T cell receptor beta chain sequence with its context. As yet, its antigen is unknown. These data belong to a study of T cell repertoires in cytomegalovirus infection. Study information: CMV infection plus the matching HLA type was flagged by public TCR beta signatures.

General observations from the study: CMV-specific TCR beta clonotypes restricted by HLA-C dominated the ex vivo response.

TCRdb re-derived calls from the reads in MiXCR, one entry per CDR3 protein. The repertoire holds around 490,000 distinct CDR3 sequences, with less than 30% as singletons. The sample consisted of PBMCs. The sequence derives from a human donor in good health (CMV status not recorded). Some clones in this sample may be carry-over from other donors' samples.

The CDR3 nucleotides are TGTGCCAGCAGTTTATCGGTTCGGGGCTCCTTAGGCACCGGGGAGCTGTTTTTT. This encodes CASSLSVRGSLGTGELFF. The chain couples TRBV27 to TRBJ2-2, with D perhaps given as TRBD1 or TRBD2 (5 bases each). Trimming shortened V by 0 bases and J by 4 bases, and 18 bases separated the two germline ends. Germline V gives CDR1 MNHEY, CDR2 SMNVEV (reference sequence). This CDR3 contains 18 residues.